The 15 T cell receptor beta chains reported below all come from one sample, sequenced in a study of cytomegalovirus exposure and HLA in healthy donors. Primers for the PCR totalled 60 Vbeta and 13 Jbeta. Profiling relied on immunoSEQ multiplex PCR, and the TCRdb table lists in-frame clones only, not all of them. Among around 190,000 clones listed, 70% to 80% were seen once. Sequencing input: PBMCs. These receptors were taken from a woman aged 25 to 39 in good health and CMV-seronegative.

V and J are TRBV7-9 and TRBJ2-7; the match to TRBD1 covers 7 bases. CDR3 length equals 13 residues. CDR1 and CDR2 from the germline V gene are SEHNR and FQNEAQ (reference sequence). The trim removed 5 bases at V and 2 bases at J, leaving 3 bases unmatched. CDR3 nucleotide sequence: TGTGCCAGCAGCCGGGACAGCGCCTACGAGCAGTACTTC. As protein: CASSRDSAYEQYF.

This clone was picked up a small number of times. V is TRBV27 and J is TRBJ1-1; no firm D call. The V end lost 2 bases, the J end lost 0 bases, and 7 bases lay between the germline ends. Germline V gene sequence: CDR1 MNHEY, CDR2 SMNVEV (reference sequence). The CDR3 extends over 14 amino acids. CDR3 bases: TGTGCCAGCAGTTTACGGGATTTGAACACTGAAGCTTTCTTT. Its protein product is CASSLRDLNTEAFF.

The CDR3 reads CASSVGLWAGPTGELFF. CDR3 coding DNA: TGTGCCAGCAGCGTAGGCCTTTGGGCAGGGCCCACCGGGGAGCTGTTTTTT. V is TRBV9 and J is TRBJ2-2, with D possibly TRBD1 on 5 matching bases. Between the trimmed V and J ends, which lost 0 bases and 4 bases, there was a span of 16 bases. The CDR3 contains 17 residues. Germline V gene data show CDR1 as SGDLS and CDR2 as YYNGEE.

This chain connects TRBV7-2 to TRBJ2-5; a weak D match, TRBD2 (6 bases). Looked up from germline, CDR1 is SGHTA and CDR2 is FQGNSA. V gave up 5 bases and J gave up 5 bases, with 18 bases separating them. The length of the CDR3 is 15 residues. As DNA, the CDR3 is TGTGCCAGCAGCCCCGAGGAGCGGGTTTGGGAGACCCAGTACTTC. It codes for CASSPEERVWETQYF.

CDR3 residues: CASSLLAGLSTDTQYF. The CDR3 DNA is TGTGCCAGCAGTTTACTAGCGGGACTTAGCACAGATACGCAGTATTTT. The chain uses TRBV27 and TRBJ2-3; 9 nucleotides agree with TRBD2. Trimming took 2 bases from V and 0 from J; bases not matched to a gene: 3. The CDR3 contains 16 residues. Germline CDR1 MNHEY, CDR2 SMNVEV (reference sequence).

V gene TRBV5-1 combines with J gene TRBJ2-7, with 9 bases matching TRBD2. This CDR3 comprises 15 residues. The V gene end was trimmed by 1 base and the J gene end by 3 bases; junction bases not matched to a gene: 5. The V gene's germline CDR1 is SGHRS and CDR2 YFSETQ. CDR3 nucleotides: TGCGCCAGCAGCTTGTACGGCGGGGGGGGCTACGAGCAGTACTTC. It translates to CASSLYGGGGYEQYF.

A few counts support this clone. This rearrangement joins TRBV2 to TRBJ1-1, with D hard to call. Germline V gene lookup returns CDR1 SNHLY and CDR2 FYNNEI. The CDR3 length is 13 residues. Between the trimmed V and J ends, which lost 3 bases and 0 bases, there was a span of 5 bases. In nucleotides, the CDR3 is TGTGCCAGCAGTGACGACATGAACACTGAAGCTTTCTTT. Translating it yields CASSDDMNTEAFF.

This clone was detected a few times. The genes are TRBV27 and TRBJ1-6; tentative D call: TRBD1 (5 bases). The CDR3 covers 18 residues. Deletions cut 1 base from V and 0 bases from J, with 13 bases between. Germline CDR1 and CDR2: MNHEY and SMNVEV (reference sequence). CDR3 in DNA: TGTGCCAGCAGTTTATTGGGGCGGCAGAGCTCCTATAATTCACCCCTCCACTTT. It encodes CASSLLGRQSSYNSPLHF.

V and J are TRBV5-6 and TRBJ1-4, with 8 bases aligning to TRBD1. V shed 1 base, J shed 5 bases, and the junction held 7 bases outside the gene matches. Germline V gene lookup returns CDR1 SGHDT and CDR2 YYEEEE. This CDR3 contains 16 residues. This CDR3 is CASSLTGTGGNEKLFF. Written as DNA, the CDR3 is TGTGCCAGCAGCTTGACCGGGACAGGAGGAAATGAAAAACTGTTTTTT.

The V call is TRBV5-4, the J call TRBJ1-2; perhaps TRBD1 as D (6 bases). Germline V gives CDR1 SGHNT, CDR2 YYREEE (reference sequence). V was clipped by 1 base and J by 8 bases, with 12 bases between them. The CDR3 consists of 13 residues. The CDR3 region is CASSLYGGQGYTF. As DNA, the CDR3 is TGTGCCAGCAGCTTGTACGGGGGGCAAGGCTACACCTTC.

The CDR3: CASSLEGQGAEAFF. The CDR3 DNA follows: TGTGCCAGCAGCTTAGAAGGCCAGGGGGCTGAAGCTTTCTTT. The chain combines TRBV7-9 with TRBJ1-1; 7 bases align to TRBD1. V trimming: 1 base; J trimming: 6 bases; junction bases outside the gene matches: 5. Looked up from germline, CDR1 is SEHNR and CDR2 is FQNEAQ (reference sequence). CDR3 length: 14 residues.

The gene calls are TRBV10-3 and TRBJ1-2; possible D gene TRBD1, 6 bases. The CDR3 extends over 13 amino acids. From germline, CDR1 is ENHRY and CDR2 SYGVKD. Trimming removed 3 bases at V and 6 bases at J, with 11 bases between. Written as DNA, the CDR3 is TGTGCCATCAGTGAAACAGGGTCGGATGGCTACACCTTC. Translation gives CAISETGSDGYTF.

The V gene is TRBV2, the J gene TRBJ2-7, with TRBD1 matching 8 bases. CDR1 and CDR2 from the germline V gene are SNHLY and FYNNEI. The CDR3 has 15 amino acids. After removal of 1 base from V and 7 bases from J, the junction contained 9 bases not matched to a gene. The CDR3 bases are TGTGCCAGCAGTGAAGGAGGCAGGGGGCGAAGGGAGCAGTACTTC. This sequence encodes CASSEGGRGRREQYF. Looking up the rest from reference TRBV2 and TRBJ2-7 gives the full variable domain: EPEVTQTPSHQVTQMGQEVILRCVPISNHLYFYWYRQILGQKVEFLVSFYNNEISEKSEIFDDQFSVERPDGSNFTLKIRSTKLEDSAMYFCASSEGGRGRREQYFGPGTRLTVT.

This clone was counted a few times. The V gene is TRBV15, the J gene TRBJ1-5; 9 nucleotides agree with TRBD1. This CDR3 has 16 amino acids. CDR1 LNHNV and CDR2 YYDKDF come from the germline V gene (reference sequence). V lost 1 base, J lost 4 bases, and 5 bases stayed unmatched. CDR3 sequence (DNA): TGTGCCACCAGCAGAGGGGACAGGGAGGCAAATCAGCCCCAGCATTTT. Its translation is CATSRGDREANQPQHF. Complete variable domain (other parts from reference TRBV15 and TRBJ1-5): DAMVIQNPRYQVTQFGKPVTLSCSQTLNHNVMYWYQQKSSQAPKLLFHYYDKDFNNEADTPDNFQSRRPNTSFCFLDIRSPGLGDTAMYLCATSRGDREANQPQHFGDGTRLSIL.

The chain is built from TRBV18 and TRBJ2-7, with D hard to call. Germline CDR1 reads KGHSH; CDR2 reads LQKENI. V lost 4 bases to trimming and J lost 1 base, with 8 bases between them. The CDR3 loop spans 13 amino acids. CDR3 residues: CASSLFSSYEQYF. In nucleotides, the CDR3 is TGTGCCAGCTCACTCTTCTCTTCCTACGAGCAGTACTTC.